Each of the 18 T cell receptor beta chains below was sequenced from the same sample in a study of shared clonotypes between healthy human individuals. Generated by immunoSEQ multiplex PCR, the TCRdb table keeps only in-frame clones and is missing some. The sample yields roughly 2.2 million clones, 93% seen once. The source material was naive CD4+ T cells from PBMCs. The subset: CD45RA+ positively selected. These TCRs come from a man aged 18 to 29 in good health. Some clones in this sample may be carry-over from other donors' samples.

About this clone: The same CDR3 also results from other DNA sequences found in this sample. The chain has TRBV28 and TRBJ2-1, with D tentatively TRBD1 or TRBD2 (5 bases each). The germline V and J ends were trimmed by 3 bases and 2 bases, with 11 bases remaining between them. The CDR3 runs 15 residues. CDR1 and CDR2 from the germline V gene are MDHEN and SYDVKM. The CDR3 loop is CASSFRQGAYNEQFF. The CDR3 DNA follows: TGTGCCAGCAGTTTCAGGCAGGGAGCCTACAATGAGCAGTTCTTC.

This clone was observed a single time. V is TRBV6-5 and J is TRBJ1-2, with D maybe TRBD1 (6 bases). This CDR3 comprises 14 residues. The V and J ends lost 5 bases and 5 bases respectively, with 15 bases between them. CDR1 MNHEY and CDR2 SVGAGI come from the germline V gene. In nucleotides, the CDR3 is TGTGCCAGCAGTCCGGACAGACGGGGATATGGCTACACCTTC. Translating it yields CASSPDRRGYGYTF.

On this clone: Additional DNA sequences in this sample encode the identical CDR3. The gene calls are TRBV5-1 and TRBJ2-7; 9 nucleotides match TRBD1. CDR3 length: 13 amino acids. Germline-derived CDR1 and CDR2 are SGHRS and YFSETQ. V shed 3 bases, J shed 6 bases, and the junction held 4 bases outside the gene matches. The CDR3 DNA reads as TGCGCCAGCAGCTGGGGACAGGGTGGCGAGCAGTACTTC. It specifies CASSWGQGGEQYF.

The rearrangement joins TRBV7-2 to TRBJ2-1; 8 bases line up with TRBD2. V lost 2 bases and J lost 6; bases outside the gene matches: 18. Germline V gene sequence: CDR1 SGHTA, CDR2 FQGNSA. The CDR3 is 19 residues long. The CDR3 region is CASSLRLARFALWGNEQFF. In DNA form, the CDR3 reads TGTGCCAGCAGCTTAAGACTAGCGCGTTTCGCCCTATGGGGCAATGAGCAGTTCTTC.

The gene calls are TRBV15 and TRBJ1-5, with TRBD1 matching 9 bases. The length of the CDR3 is 18 residues. Trimming took 1 base from V and 7 from J; bases not matched to a gene: 14. Germline assignment: CDR1 LNHNV and CDR2 YYDKDF (reference sequence). The CDR3 protein is CATSRALLRDRERQPQHF. CDR3 sequence (DNA): TGTGCCACCAGCAGAGCCCTACTCCGGGACAGGGAACGACAGCCCCAGCATTTT.

The V and J genes are TRBV7-6 and TRBJ1-5, with D possibly TRBD1 on 6 matching bases. Germline V gives CDR1 SGHVS, CDR2 FNYEAQ. The CDR3 extends over 12 amino acids. V was trimmed by 4 bases and J by 7 bases, leaving 8 bases between them. CDR3 residues: CASSSRGQPQHF. CDR3 nucleotide sequence: TGTGCCAGCAGCTCGAGGGGGCAGCCCCAGCATTTT.

As concerns this clone: This sample also contains other DNA sequences that code for the same CDR3. The V gene is TRBV28, the J gene TRBJ2-5, with D perhaps matching TRBD1 (6 bases). Germline V lookup: CDR1 MDHEN, CDR2 SYDVKM. Trimming left V 4 bases short and J 5 bases short, with 8 bases between. The CDR3 spans 12 residues. The CDR3 DNA follows: TGTGCCAGCAGTTCAGGGGTTGAGACCCAGTACTTC. As protein: CASSSGVETQYF.

The V call is TRBV7-9, the J call TRBJ2-2; 14 bases map to TRBD2. There are 16 residues in the CDR3. Trimming removed 4 bases from V and 5 bases from J; junction bases left unmatched: 3. Germline CDR1 is SEHNR and CDR2 is FQNEAQ (reference sequence). This CDR3 is CASSWGLAGVTGELFF. CDR3 DNA sequence: TGTGCCAGCAGCTGGGGACTAGCGGGAGTTACCGGGGAGCTGTTTTTT.

J is TRBJ1-2 and V is TRBV6-5, with a tentative D call TRBD1 (5 bases). V lost 7 bases and J lost 4, with 10 bases in between. From germline, CDR1 is MNHEY and CDR2 SVGAGI. The CDR3 has 12 amino acids. As DNA, the CDR3 is TGTGCCAGCACCGGGGGACCCTATGGCTACACCTTC. It translates to CASTGGPYGYTF.

The rearrangement joins TRBV5-1 to TRBJ1-4; D perhaps matches TRBD1 (5 bases). The V gene lost 2 bases and the J gene lost 12 bases, with 17 bases spanning the gap. The germline V gene has CDR1 SGHRS and CDR2 YFSETQ. The CDR3 runs 14 residues. CDR3 coding DNA: TGCGCCAGCAGCTTACCGGGACTAGAGGAACAACTGTTTTTT. This gives the protein CASSLPGLEEQLFF. Combining the CDR3 with reference TRBV5-1 and TRBJ1-4 gives the whole variable domain KAGVTQTPRYLIKTRGQQVTLSCSPISGHRSVSWYQQTPGQGLQFLFEYFSETQRNKGNFPGRFSGRQFSNSRSEMNVSTLELGDSALYLCASSLPGLEEQLFFGSGTQLSVL.

The chain carries TRBV7-2 and TRBJ1-1; no clear D. Germline V gene sequence: CDR1 SGHTA, CDR2 FQGNSA. The CDR3 runs to 12 residues. The V end was cut by 3 bases, the J end by 5 bases, with 7 bases between. The CDR3 DNA reads as TGTGCCAGCAGCTTTCAGAAGACTGAAGCTTTCTTT. It codes for CASSFQKTEAFF.

Concerning this clone: Other DNA sequences in the same sample also yield this CDR3. The chain combines TRBV7-2 with TRBJ2-1, with 8 bases aligning to TRBD2. The germline V gene encodes CDR1 SGHTA and CDR2 FQGNSA. The CDR3 has 15 amino acids. V was pared by 3 bases and J by 3 bases, with 4 bases of the junction left unmatched. CDR3 sequence: CASSFSGGNYNEQFF. CDR3 sequence (DNA): TGTGCCAGCAGCTTCAGCGGGGGTAACTACAATGAGCAGTTCTTC.

The chain has TRBV7-8 and TRBJ2-3; no firm D call. Germline V gene lookup returns CDR1 SGHVS and CDR2 FQNEAQ. V gave up 4 bases and J gave up 8 bases, with 10 bases separating them. CDR3 length: 12 amino acids. Here the CDR3 DNA reads TGTGCCAGCAGCTGGATAGGTAGTACGCAGTATTTT. Amino acid sequence: CASSWIGSTQYF.

The V call is TRBV28, the J call TRBJ2-7; TRBD1 matches 9 bases. The CDR3 sequence is 15 residues long. Germline V gene sequence: CDR1 MDHEN, CDR2 SYDVKM. V lost 2 bases, J lost 4 bases, and 6 bases stayed unmatched. CDR3 loop: CASSLLYRGQYEQYF. CDR3 coding DNA: TGTGCCAGCAGTTTACTTTACAGGGGGCAGTACGAGCAGTACTTC.

CDR3 sequence reads: CATPVAGFSSGELFF. In nucleotides, the CDR3 is TGTGCCACCCCCGTAGCGGGGTTTTCCTCCGGGGAGCTGTTTTTT. The rearrangement links TRBV7-2 to TRBJ2-2; 8 bases are a match to TRBD2. The CDR3 covers 15 residues. Germline V gives CDR1 SGHTA, CDR2 FQGNSA. Trimming removed 10 bases from V and 6 bases from J; junction bases left unmatched: 13.

The J gene is TRBJ2-1, the V gene TRBV29-1; the match to TRBD2 covers 11 bases. The CDR3 sequence is 17 residues long. V trimming: 4 bases; J trimming: 5 bases; junction bases outside the gene matches: 13. CDR1 and CDR2 from the germline V gene are SQVTM and ANQGSEA. This CDR3 reads CSVVTSGSAGGNNEQFF. Here the CDR3 DNA reads TGCAGCGTTGTCACTAGCGGGAGCGCTGGAGGGAACAATGAGCAGTTCTTC.

This rearrangement joins TRBV28 to TRBJ1-4, with TRBD1 matching over 7 bases. With 6 bases clipped from V and 6 bases from J, the junction kept 7 bases outside the gene matches. Germline V gives CDR1 MDHEN, CDR2 SYDVKM. CDR3 length equals 14 residues. The CDR3 coding sequence is TGTGCCAGCAGCACAGGGGCGGGGTATGAAAAACTGTTTTTT. Amino acid sequence: CASSTGAGYEKLFF.

This sequence joins TRBV7-9 and TRBJ1-3, with a tentative D call TRBD1 (5 bases). This CDR3 region has 15 residues. The germline V and J ends were trimmed by 5 bases and 4 bases, with 15 bases remaining between them. The germline V gene encodes CDR1 SEHNR and CDR2 FQNEAQ (reference sequence). As DNA, the CDR3 is TGTGCCAGCAGCCCCCCAGGAGGGGTCGGAAACACCATATATTTT. As protein: CASSPPGGVGNTIYF.